These T cell receptor beta chains were read from a single sample in a study of T cells after yellow fever vaccination. TCRdb re-called the 5' RACE reads through MiXCR, storing one row per CDR3 protein. The sample consists of 400,000 or so distinct CDR3 sequences, over 15% of them appearing once. Here the sequenced sample was PBMCs, taken before the yellow fever booster vaccination. The origin of the receptors is a young man who received the YFV17D yellow fever vaccine. Each CDR3 is given with its conserved first and last residue. D genes are given only for firm matches. Rows may omit the clone size; those that give it use once, few, many or a size class.

V: TRBV7-2; D: -; J: TRBJ2-1; size: few; DNA: TGTGCCAGCAGCTCTAGACGGGCCTCCTACAATGAGCAGTTCTTC; CDR3: CASSSRRASYNEQFF
V: TRBV6-6; D: TRBD1; J: TRBJ2-7; size: many; DNA: TGTGCCAGGGCCCTTGGGGACAGGGGGCCCTACGAGCAGTACTTC; CDR3: CARALGDRGPYEQYF
V: TRBV29-1; D: -; J: TRBJ2-3; size: few; DNA: TGCAGCGTTGAGGCAACGGCCACAGATACGCAGTATTTT; CDR3: CSVEATATDTQYF
V: TRBV19; D: -; J: TRBJ1-1; size: few; DNA: TGTGCCAGTTCCGCGACAGCGAACACTGAAGCTTTCTTT; CDR3: CASSATANTEAFF
V: TRBV6-5; D: -; J: TRBJ2-2; size: few; DNA: TGTGCCAGCAGGGGACTGACAGTGGACACCGGGGAGCTGTTTTTT; CDR3: CASRGLTVDTGELFF
V: TRBV10-3; D: -; J: TRBJ1-1; size: few; DNA: TGTGCCACTGAGGACCGTAGCGGGAACACTGAAGCTTTCTTT; CDR3: CATEDRSGNTEAFF
V: TRBV12-3/TRBV12-4; D: -; J: TRBJ2-7; size: -; DNA: TGTGCCAGCAGGAGAGGGCTGGGCTACGAGCAGTACTTC; CDR3: CASRRGLGYEQYF
V: TRBV28; D: -; J: TRBJ2-5; size: few; DNA: TGTGCCAGTGTCGGACAGCCTCGGGAGACCCAGTACTTC; CDR3: CASVGQPRETQYF
V: TRBV29-1; D: TRBD1; J: TRBJ2-2; size: -; DNA: TGCAGCGTTCAGCCGGGACAGGGGTTTGCCGGGGAGCTGTTTTTT; CDR3: CSVQPGQGFAGELFF
V: TRBV20-1; D: TRBD1; J: TRBJ1-2; size: -; DNA: TGCAGTGCTAGAAACCAACAGGGGGTCTTCTATGGCTACACCTTC; CDR3: CSARNQQGVFYGYTF
V: TRBV6-5; D: -; J: TRBJ2-5; size: -; DNA: TGTGCCAGCAGTCCGGAGGATGTGCCGGAGACCCAGTACTTC; CDR3: CASSPEDVPETQYF
V: TRBV7-6; D: -; J: TRBJ1-1; size: once; DNA: TGTGCCAGCAGCCCGGCCGGTTCGGCCACTGAAGCTTTCTTT; CDR3: CASSPAGSATEAFF
V: TRBV7-9; D: TRBD1; J: TRBJ2-4; size: -; DNA: TGTGCCAGCAGCTTAGACGAGGGGGAAAGACAGGGAAACATTCAGTACTTC; CDR3: CASSLDEGERQGNIQYF
V: TRBV6-5; D: -; J: TRBJ1-6; size: -; DNA: TGTGCCAGCAGTTACCAGGGTGGTAATTCACCCCTCCACTTT; CDR3: CASSYQGGNSPLHF
V: TRBV9; D: -; J: TRBJ2-3; size: few; DNA: TGTGCCAGCAAGCGTGGGCCAGGGCGCCTCACAGATACGCAGTATTTT; CDR3: CASKRGPGRLTDTQYF
V: TRBV7-2; D: -; J: TRBJ2-1; size: few; DNA: TGTGCCAGCAGCTTAAGATTTGGAGCTCCCCAATCGAAGTTCTTC; CDR3: CASSLRFGAPQSKFF
V: TRBV4-1; D: -; J: TRBJ2-3; size: -; DNA: TGCGCCAGCAGCCGGGTCAGCGGGAGCACAGATACGCAGTATTTT; CDR3: CASSRVSGSTDTQYF
V: TRBV29-1; D: TRBD1; J: TRBJ1-1; size: -; DNA: TGCAGCGTTGAGAGGGACAGGTTAATGAACACTGAAGCTTTCTTT; CDR3: CSVERDRLMNTEAFF
V: TRBV4-1; D: -; J: TRBJ2-3; size: -; DNA: TGCGCCAGCAGCCAGGCCCTTTACCTAGGTGCAGATACGCAGTATTTT; CDR3: CASSQALYLGADTQYF
V: TRBV5-4; D: TRBD1; J: TRBJ2-3; size: -; DNA: TGTGCCAGCAGCGCCCCGCCGGGACAGCCCCCGTATTTT; CDR3: CASSAPPGQPPYF
V: TRBV20-1; D: -; J: TRBJ2-7; size: few; DNA: TGCAGTGCTAGGATAGCGGAGGGGTATACTAACCACGAGCAGTACTTC; CDR3: CSARIAEGYTNHEQYF
V: TRBV20-1; D: -; J: TRBJ2-2; size: -; DNA: TGCAGTGTACAGTCGAACACCGGGGAGCTGTTTTTT; CDR3: CSVQSNTGELFF
V: TRBV6-4; D: -; J: TRBJ2-7; size: -; DNA: TGTGCCAGCGCAAAGGAGTACTCCTACGAGCAGTACTTC; CDR3: CASAKEYSYEQYF
V: TRBV10-3; D: TRBD1; J: TRBJ1-2; size: few; DNA: TGTGCCACAACAGGGGGCGGATGGAATGGCTACACCTTC; CDR3: CATTGGGWNGYTF
V: TRBV3-1; D: -; J: TRBJ2-2; size: -; DNA: TGTGCCAGCAGCCAGGAATCCACCGGGGAGCTGTTTTTT; CDR3: CASSQESTGELFF
V: TRBV9; D: TRBD1; J: TRBJ1-6; size: few; DNA: TGTGCCAGCAGTGGGACAGGGGGAATTATTTCACCCCTCCACTTT; CDR3: CASSGTGGIISPLHF
V: TRBV29-1; D: -; J: TRBJ2-1; size: many; DNA: TGCAGCGTTGAAGAGGGTCAAGGGGTAGTAATGCAGTTCTTC; CDR3: CSVEEGQGVVMQFF
V: TRBV12-3/TRBV12-4; D: -; J: TRBJ1-5; size: -; DNA: TGTGCCAGCAGTTTCATCGGGGTGAATCAGCCCCAGCATTTT; CDR3: CASSFIGVNQPQHF
V: TRBV6-1; D: -; J: TRBJ2-3; size: few; DNA: TGTGCCAGCAGTGAAGTCGTCGGGGCGATGACAGATACGCAGTATTTT; CDR3: CASSEVVGAMTDTQYF
V: TRBV18; D: -; J: TRBJ1-2; size: -; DNA: TGTGCCAGTCGACAAGGCGGAAATCGTTTTCATGGCTACACCTTC; CDR3: CASRQGGNRFHGYTF
V: TRBV5-1; D: -; J: TRBJ2-1; size: few; DNA: TGCGCCAGCAGCTTGGAGGGGGGGGCCCGTTCCTACAATGAGCAGTTCTTC; CDR3: CASSLEGGARSYNEQFF
V: TRBV5-1; D: TRBD1; J: TRBJ1-4; size: -; DNA: TGCGCCAGCAGCTTGACAGGGGTTAATGAAAAACTGTTTTTT; CDR3: CASSLTGVNEKLFF
V: TRBV27; D: TRBD1; J: TRBJ1-4; size: -; DNA: TGTGCCAGCAGTTTTTGGACTAGGGACAGGCTGGCTGAAAAACTGTTTTTT; CDR3: CASSFWTRDRLAEKLFF
V: TRBV24-1; D: -; J: TRBJ2-1; size: -; DNA: TGTGCCACCAGTCATATTGGTGAGCAGTTCTTC; CDR3: CATSHIGEQFF
V: TRBV28; D: -; J: TRBJ1-5; size: -; DNA: TGTGCCAGCAGTTGGACAAATAGCAATCAGCCCCAGCATTTT; CDR3: CASSWTNSNQPQHF
V: TRBV2; D: -; J: TRBJ1-2; size: few; DNA: TGTGCCAGCAGTGAGACCCCAGCTAACTATGGCTACACCTTC; CDR3: CASSETPANYGYTF
V: TRBV11-2; D: TRBD2; J: TRBJ2-1; size: few; DNA: TGTGCCAGCAGTCTCTCGTTAGCGGGGGGAAGGAAGTTCTTC; CDR3: CASSLSLAGGRKFF
V: TRBV7-2; D: -; J: TRBJ2-7; size: -; DNA: TGTGCCAGCAGCTTAGATGGGGGGCATGCGAGGGAGCAGTACTTC; CDR3: CASSLDGGHAREQYF
V: TRBV12-3/TRBV12-4; D: -; J: TRBJ2-1; size: few; DNA: TGTGCCAGCAGTCCTGCCACCGGCGGCCCCTACAATGAGCAGTTCTTC; CDR3: CASSPATGGPYNEQFF
V: TRBV5-1; D: -; J: TRBJ1-4; size: few; DNA: TGCGCCAGCCGCCAGGACATCACTAATGAAAAACTGTTTTTT; CDR3: CASRQDITNEKLFF
V: TRBV19; D: -; J: TRBJ1-2; size: few; DNA: TGTGCCAGTAGGACACGAGTGAGCTATGGCTACACCTTC; CDR3: CASRTRVSYGYTF
V: TRBV15; D: TRBD2; J: TRBJ2-5; size: few; DNA: TGTGCCACCAGCACTAGCGGGGTTGCGGTCTGGCAGACCCAGTACTTC; CDR3: CATSTSGVAVWQTQYF
V: TRBV7-9; D: -; J: TRBJ2-3; size: few; DNA: TGTGCCAGCTTGAGAGGGCTTAGCACAGATACGCAGTATTTT; CDR3: CASLRGLSTDTQYF
V: TRBV7-9; D: -; J: TRBJ1-2; size: few; DNA: TGTGCCAGCGTCTATGACGGGACGGCCTATGGCTACACCTTC; CDR3: CASVYDGTAYGYTF
V: TRBV12-3/TRBV12-4; D: -; J: TRBJ2-6; size: few; DNA: TGTGCCAGCAGAGACAGGATAGGGGCCAACGTCCTGACTTTC; CDR3: CASRDRIGANVLTF
V: TRBV9; D: TRBD2; J: TRBJ2-3; size: -; DNA: TGTGCCAGCACCAACGCACCGGGACTAGAACAGTATTTT; CDR3: CASTNAPGLEQYF
V: TRBV11-2; D: TRBD2; J: TRBJ2-3; size: few; DNA: TGTGCCAGCAGCTTGGGAAAGCGGGGGGTTCGGGATACGCAGTATTTT; CDR3: CASSLGKRGVRDTQYF
V: TRBV9; D: TRBD2; J: TRBJ2-1; size: -; DNA: TGTGCCAGCAGGGATAGCGGGAGCTCCTACAATGAGCAGTTCTTC; CDR3: CASRDSGSSYNEQFF
V: TRBV6-2/TRBV6-3; D: -; J: TRBJ2-2; size: few; DNA: TGTGCCAGCAGGGTGGTCAGGGCGAACACCGGGGAGCTGTTTTTT; CDR3: CASRVVRANTGELFF
V: TRBV9; D: -; J: TRBJ2-2; size: few; DNA: TGTGCCAGCAGCGTAGGTAACACCGGGGAGCTGTTTTTT; CDR3: CASSVGNTGELFF
V: TRBV5-1; D: -; J: TRBJ1-6; size: few; DNA: TGCGCCAGCAGTCAGGGGCGAGTAGGTTCACCCCTCCACTTT; CDR3: CASSQGRVGSPLHF
V: TRBV11-2; D: -; J: TRBJ2-5; size: -; DNA: TGTGCCAGCAGGACCACCGGGACCCGCAAAGAGACCCAGTACTTC; CDR3: CASRTTGTRKETQYF
V: TRBV6-2/TRBV6-3; D: -; J: TRBJ2-1; size: -; DNA: TGTGCCAGCAGTCCCCTCCCAATGGAGGGTGAGCAGTTCTTC; CDR3: CASSPLPMEGEQFF
V: TRBV6-1; D: TRBD1; J: TRBJ1-1; size: once; DNA: TGTGCCAGCAGTGGACAGGGGTCTTACACTGAAGCTTTCTTT; CDR3: CASSGQGSYTEAFF
V: TRBV5-1; D: -; J: TRBJ2-4; size: few; DNA: TGCGCCAGCAGCTTCGGTAGTCCAGTAGAAAACATTCAGTACTTC; CDR3: CASSFGSPVENIQYF
V: TRBV20-1; D: -; J: TRBJ2-5; size: -; DNA: TGCAGTGCTAATGGAGACGTTCCAGAGACCCAGTACTTC; CDR3: CSANGDVPETQYF
V: TRBV7-6; D: -; J: TRBJ1-5; size: -; DNA: TGTGCCAGCAGCTTACCGGGACGGGGTCAGCCCCAGCATTTT; CDR3: CASSLPGRGQPQHF
V: TRBV7-3; D: -; J: TRBJ1-6; size: few; DNA: TGTGCCAGCAGCCTCGTCCGGGAATCACCCCTCCACTTT; CDR3: CASSLVRESPLHF
V: TRBV4-3; D: -; J: TRBJ1-5; size: -; DNA: TGCGCCAGCAGCCCCGGGGTAGCAGGACAGCCCCAGCATTTT; CDR3: CASSPGVAGQPQHF
V: TRBV5-1; D: -; J: TRBJ2-5; size: -; DNA: TGCGCCAGCAGCTTGGTCGCCAGCCAAGAGACCCAGTACTTC; CDR3: CASSLVASQETQYF